One and the same sample provided the 27 T cell receptor beta chains below, sequenced in a study of blood T cell repertoires in COVID-19. Measured with immunoSEQ multiplex PCR; TCRdb has only the in-frame clones, and not every one. The repertoire has a few hundred thousand clones, 88% of them found once; the top ten carry approximately 1.6%. The sequencing sample was made of peripheral blood. The receptor set was obtained from a woman aged 25-40 years with COVID-19, enrolled during active disease.

The rearrangement links TRBV7-9 to TRBJ2-1; D is unclear. This CDR3 spans 15 amino acids. Between the trimmed V and J ends, which lost 0 bases and 7 bases, there was a span of 13 bases. Per germline, CDR1 SEHNR and CDR2 FQNEAQ (reference sequence). This CDR3 is CASSLAQVVRNEQFF. The DNA of the CDR3 is TGTGCCAGCAGCTTAGCCCAGGTGGTCAGGAATGAGCAGTTCTTC.

J is TRBJ1-2 and V is TRBV6-5; 7 bases fit TRBD1. This CDR3 has 14 amino acids. Germline loops: CDR1 MNHEY, CDR2 SVGAGI. V was clipped by 2 bases and J by 6 bases; unmatched bases: 6. The chain's CDR3 is CASSYRDRRNGYTF. CDR3 coding DNA: TGTGCCAGCAGTTACCGGGACAGACGGAATGGCTACACCTTC.

The rearrangement joins TRBV12-3 or TRBV12-4 to TRBJ2-7, with D unclear. Trimming pared 3 bases from V and 3 bases from J, leaving 6 bases between. The CDR3 consists of 12 residues. In DNA form, the CDR3 reads TGTGCCAGCAGTTTCATCGGCTACGAGCAGTACTTC. Translated, it gives CASSFIGYEQYF.

The genes are TRBV5-1 and TRBJ1-2; 10 bases are shared with TRBD1. V lost 0 bases to trimming and J lost 8 bases; unmatched junction nucleotides: 4. The CDR3 runs to 14 residues. The V gene's germline CDR1 is SGHRS and CDR2 YFSETQ. The CDR3 protein is CASSLEGTGEGYTF. CDR3 in DNA: TGCGCCAGCAGCTTGGAAGGGACAGGGGAGGGCTACACCTTC.

The chain is built from TRBV5-4 and TRBJ2-2; D is perhaps TRBD1 (6 bases). V gave up 4 bases and J gave up 6 bases, with 16 bases separating them. There are 15 residues in the CDR3. Germline V CDR1 and CDR2: SGHNT, YYREEE (reference sequence). The CDR3 bases are TGTGCCAGCAGCATCCAGGGGCTATCTGCCGGGGAGCTGTTTTTT. The encoded protein is CASSIQGLSAGELFF.

The V call is TRBV18, the J call TRBJ2-5; TRBD1 aligns across 9 bases. This CDR3 region has 16 residues. J gave up 2 bases and V 3 bases, and 7 bases lay outside the gene matches. Germline CDR1 reads KGHSH; CDR2 reads LQKENI. DNA of the CDR3: TGTGCCAGCTCACCGACATCCGGGACAGGGCAAGAGACCCAGTACTTC. This encodes CASSPTSGTGQETQYF.

This CDR3 reads CASSKRGQMNTGELFF. CDR3 in DNA: TGTGCCAGCAGTAAAAGGGGACAAATGAACACCGGGGAGCTGTTTTTT. This chain joins TRBV27 and TRBJ2-2; D is possibly TRBD1 (6 bases). Germline lookup yields CDR1 MNHEY and CDR2 SMNVEV (reference sequence). The CDR3 covers 16 residues. V lost 5 bases, J lost 1 base, and 14 bases lay in between.

Here the CDR3 reads CASSAKTSGGARETQYF. CDR3 DNA: TGTGCCAGTAGTGCCAAAACTAGCGGGGGGGCCAGAGAGACCCAGTACTTC. This chain uses TRBV19 with TRBJ2-5; 13 bases align to TRBD2. CDR1 is LNHDA and CDR2 is SQIVND in the germline V gene (reference sequence). V was pared by 5 bases and J by 4 bases, with 10 bases of the junction left unmatched. The CDR3 contains 17 residues.

V is TRBV12-3 or TRBV12-4 and J is TRBJ1-1; D call uncertain. Trimming left V 3 bases short and J 4 bases short, with 9 bases between. This CDR3 is built from 13 residues. The CDR3 spells CASSLREITEAFF. CDR3 nucleotide sequence: TGTGCCAGCAGTTTGAGGGAAATCACTGAAGCTTTCTTT.

This sequence joins TRBV6-6 and TRBJ1-4; no firm D call. The CDR3 extends over 16 amino acids. Trimming took off 6 bases at V and 7 bases at J, with 21 bases between the two ends. Per the germline V gene, CDR1 is MNHNY and CDR2 is SVGAGI (reference sequence). The CDR3 DNA is TGTGCCAGCAGCCCCGGATTGACGGAGGGAGGTGAAAAACTGTTTTTT. It yields the protein CASSPGLTEGGEKLFF.

V is TRBV4-1 and J is TRBJ1-5; 8 bases are shared with TRBD1. Germline trimming cut 2 bases from V and 6 bases from J; bases unmatched to any gene: 12. From germline, CDR1 is MGHRA and CDR2 YSYEKL. The CDR3 loop spans 17 amino acids. The CDR3 protein is CASSQMAWTGHGQPQHF. In nucleotides, the CDR3 is TGCGCCAGCAGCCAAATGGCTTGGACAGGGCACGGTCAGCCCCAGCATTTT.

V gene TRBV7-2 combines with J gene TRBJ1-4, with 7 bases fitting TRBD1. Germline V gene sequence: CDR1 SGHTA, CDR2 FQGNSA. The CDR3 contains 15 residues. After removal of 5 bases from V and 8 bases from J, the junction contained 11 bases not matched to a gene. CDR3 loop: CASSQPDREGEKLFF. In DNA form, the CDR3 reads TGTGCCAGCAGCCAACCTGACAGGGAAGGCGAAAAACTGTTTTTT.

This clone showed up just once. This chain links TRBV6-1 with TRBJ2-3; 10 positions match TRBD2. Germline CDR1 and CDR2: MNHNS and SASEGT. Losses at the gene ends were 4 bases for V and 3 bases for J; bases not matched to a gene: 7. This CDR3 is built from 16 residues. This chain's CDR3 is CASSVVAGGMTDTQYF. The CDR3, as DNA: TGTGCCAGCAGTGTTGTAGCGGGGGGTATGACAGATACGCAGTATTTT.

The chain couples TRBV7-2 to TRBJ1-2, with D unresolved. The CDR3 extends over 14 amino acids. The ends were cut back, 1 base at V and 9 bases at J, with 15 bases in the middle. Germline V gives CDR1 SGHTA, CDR2 FQGNSA. The CDR3 coding sequence is TGTGCCAGCAGCTTAGTAGTGGCAGGTTGGAGCTACACCTTC. This gives the protein CASSLVVAGWSYTF.

The V and J genes are TRBV4-3 and TRBJ2-1; D might be TRBD2 (6 bases). The ends were cut back, 4 bases at V and 8 bases at J, with 12 bases in the middle. The CDR3 length is 13 residues. Germline V lookup: CDR1 LGHNA, CDR2 YSLEER. CDR3 loop: CASSRRGIYEQFF. CDR3 DNA: TGCGCCAGCAGCCGCCGGGGGATATATGAGCAGTTCTTC.

The V call is TRBV19, the J call TRBJ2-1; D gene uncertain. The germline V gene encodes CDR1 LNHDA and CDR2 SQIVND (reference sequence). The CDR3 length is 15 residues. With 2 bases removed from V and 6 bases from J, the gap between germline ends came to 14 bases. CDR3 in DNA: TGTGCCAGTAGTATACAGGTCTTACCGGTCAATGAGCAGTTCTTC. It translates to CASSIQVLPVNEQFF.

The V and J genes are TRBV7-9 and TRBJ1-1; no firm D call. Germline V gene data show CDR1 as SEHNR and CDR2 as FQNEAQ (reference sequence). The germline V and J ends were trimmed by 1 base and 3 bases, with 6 bases remaining between them. The CDR3 extends over 13 amino acids. The CDR3 DNA reads as TGTGCCAGCAGCTTAGTCGCGGACACTGAAGCTTTCTTT. Translating gives CASSLVADTEAFF.

CDR3 coding DNA: TGCGCCAGCAGCTCCGGGACAGGGATCAACACCATATATTTT. Translated, it gives CASSSGTGINTIYF. The V and J genes are TRBV5-1 and TRBJ1-3, with 9 bases lining up with TRBD1. Trimming removed 3 bases from V and 7 bases from J; junction bases left unmatched: 5. This CDR3 region has 14 residues. CDR1 and CDR2 from the germline V gene are SGHRS and YFSETQ.

J is TRBJ1-5 and V is TRBV27; D is perhaps TRBD1 (5 bases). Germline CDR1 MNHEY, CDR2 SMNVEV (reference sequence). V lost 5 bases and J lost 0, with 26 bases in between. The CDR3 runs to 20 residues. The CDR3 region has the DNA TGTGCCAGCAGTCCCCGAACCACACTGAGGACAACTAATAGCAATCAGCCCCAGCATTTT. Translation: CASSPRTTLRTTNSNQPQHF.

The chain combines TRBV5-1 with TRBJ1-1, with TRBD1 as a possible D gene (5 bases). Germline V gives CDR1 SGHRS, CDR2 YFSETQ. The CDR3 consists of 16 residues. Trimming took off 0 bases at V and 4 bases at J, with 16 bases between the two ends. Here the CDR3 reads CASSLVVRASGTEAFF. CDR3 in DNA: TGCGCCAGCAGCTTGGTAGTCAGGGCTTCGGGCACTGAAGCTTTCTTT.

This chain uses TRBV10-1 with TRBJ2-3, with 8 positions matching TRBD2. The germline CDR1 and CDR2 sequences are WNHNN and SYGVQD (reference sequence). With V trimmed by 4 bases and J by 2 bases, 5 bases remained unmatched. The CDR3 totals 15 residues. The CDR3 here is CASSATSGTTDTQYF. The DNA of the CDR3 is TGCGCCAGCAGTGCCACTAGCGGAACCACAGATACGCAGTATTTT.

The chain links TRBV4-2 to TRBJ1-2; D remains ambiguous. With 0 bases removed from V and 2 bases from J, the gap between germline ends came to 7 bases. Looked up from germline, CDR1 is LGHNA and CDR2 is YNFKEQ. CDR3 length equals 14 residues. Here the CDR3 reads CASSQDLRNYGYTF. DNA of the CDR3: TGTGCCAGCAGCCAAGATTTGAGGAACTATGGCTACACCTTC.

The DNA for the CDR3 is TGTGCCAGTAGGACCGGGACAGAAAAGAGCTCCTATAATTCACCCCTCCACTTT. This encodes CASRTGTEKSSYNSPLHF. The chain joins TRBV19 to TRBJ1-6; 7 bases match TRBD1. J was trimmed by 0 bases and V by 6 bases; bases with no gene match: 11. The CDR3 runs to 18 residues. Germline V gene lookup returns CDR1 LNHDA and CDR2 SQIVND (reference sequence).

J is TRBJ2-2 and V is TRBV27; 7 bases are a match to TRBD2. The V gene's germline CDR1 is MNHEY and CDR2 SMNVEV (reference sequence). The ends lost 3 bases at V and 3 bases at J; junction bases unmatched: 7. The CDR3 runs 16 residues. In DNA form, the CDR3 reads TGTGCCAGCAGTTTTAGGCCGGGGGGTCACACCGGGGAGCTGTTTTTT. Residues: CASSFRPGGHTGELFF.

The rearrangement uses TRBV29-1 and TRBJ2-5; a possible D gene is TRBD2 (6 bases). V dropped 3 bases and J dropped 1 base, with 12 bases sitting between them. The CDR3 spans 14 residues. Looked up from germline, CDR1 is SQVTM and CDR2 is ANQGSEA. The CDR3 DNA is TGCAGCGTTGAGGGGACTCGGACCCAAGAGACCCAGTACTTC. Translated, it gives CSVEGTRTQETQYF. The full variable domain, with the rest looked up from reference TRBV29-1 and TRBJ2-5, is SAVISQKPSRDICQRGTSLTIQCQVDSQVTMMFWYRQQPGQSLTLIATANQGSEATYESGFVIDKFPISRPNLTFSTLTVSNMSPEDSSIYLCSVEGTRTQETQYFGPGTRLLVL.

The chain carries TRBV12-5 and TRBJ2-1; possibly TRBD2 for D (7 bases). The CDR3 length is 13 residues. V was shortened by 6 bases and J by 5 bases, with 11 bases between the two germline ends. From germline, CDR1 is LGHNT and CDR2 FRNRAP. The CDR3 DNA reads as TGTGCTAGTGGAAGAGGGGGGGACAATGAGCAGTTCTTC. Its protein is CASGRGGDNEQFF.

The chain links TRBV27 to TRBJ1-6; TRBD1 matches at 7 bases. There are 14 residues in the CDR3. From germline, CDR1 is MNHEY and CDR2 SMNVEV (reference sequence). The V and J ends lost 5 bases and 9 bases, in that order; junction bases with no gene match: 7. The CDR3 DNA is TGTGCCAGCAGTACCCGACAGGGCTTTTCACCCCTCCACTTT. It specifies CASSTRQGFSPLHF.